These 23 T cell receptor beta chains were sequenced from one sample in a study of T cell changes during pregnancy in multiple sclerosis. This table comes from immunoSEQ multiplex PCR, and its TCRdb copy is limited to in-frame clones, with some not included. The table records around 35,000 clones, 92% of them present only once. The sample here was CD4+ T cells from peripheral blood mononuclear cells, taken after pregnancy. Receptors were obtained from a female donor with multiple sclerosis, enrolled in a pregnancy study.

This sequence joins TRBV5-4 and TRBJ2-3; D call uncertain. Germline V lookup: CDR1 SGHNT, CDR2 YYREEE (reference sequence). Trimming cost V 4 bases and J 6 bases, with 18 bases left between them. The length of the CDR3 is 15 residues. CDR3 in amino acids: CASSPGGPMADTQYF. In nucleotides, the CDR3 is TGTGCCAGCAGCCCCGGCGGCCCAATGGCGGATACGCAGTATTTT.

This clone was counted once. This rearrangement joins TRBV30 to TRBJ2-1; 8 bases fit TRBD2. CDR1 is GTSNPN, CDR2 SVGIG, per germline (reference sequence). The CDR3 has 14 amino acids. V was pared by 2 bases and J by 4 bases, with 4 bases of the junction left unmatched. This CDR3 is CAWSPAGGYNEQFF. Here the CDR3 DNA reads TGTGCCTGGAGTCCGGCGGGAGGATACAATGAGCAGTTCTTC.

The chain is built from TRBV11-2 and TRBJ1-2, with a weak D call TRBD1 (5 bases). The V and J ends lost 3 bases and 3 bases respectively, with 11 bases between them. The length of the CDR3 is 14 residues. Germline CDR1 and CDR2: SGHAT and FQNNGV. Here the CDR3 reads CASSFGRVDYGYTF. The CDR3 DNA follows: TGTGCCAGCAGCTTTGGCAGGGTTGACTATGGCTACACCTTC.

This clone was recorded only once. V and J are TRBV18 and TRBJ1-1; D is possibly TRBD1 (6 bases). This CDR3 region has 13 residues. Per the germline V gene, CDR1 is KGHSH and CDR2 is LQKENI. V was trimmed by 4 bases and J by 5 bases, leaving 11 bases between them. CDR3 amino acids: CASSQTGPTEAFF. CDR3 bases: TGTGCCAGCTCACAGACAGGCCCAACTGAAGCTTTCTTT.

The CDR3 DNA reads TGCGCCAGCAGTCCCGGGACAACAGGGTTGTACTATAATTCACCCCTCCACTTT. This gives the protein CASSPGTTGLYYNSPLHF. The chain uses TRBV5-1 and TRBJ1-6, with D possibly TRBD1 on 6 matching bases. V was trimmed by 5 bases and J by 3 bases, leaving 21 bases between them. This CDR3 region has 18 residues. Per germline, CDR1 SGHRS and CDR2 YFSETQ.

In this sample, this clone turned up once. The rearrangement uses TRBV6-5 and TRBJ1-6, with TRBD1 identical over 7 bases. The germline gives CDR1 MNHEY, CDR2 SVGAGI. The V and J ends lost 2 bases and 6 bases, in that order; junction bases with no gene match: 4. The CDR3 is 15 amino acids. The CDR3, as DNA: TGTGCCAGCAGTTACGACAGGGCTGGTAATTCACCCCTCCACTTT. It specifies CASSYDRAGNSPLHF.

The chain joins TRBV7-2 to TRBJ1-6; 7 bases agree with TRBD1. Per the germline V gene, CDR1 is SGHTA and CDR2 is FQGNSA. The CDR3 extends over 18 amino acids. The ends lost 5 bases at V and 5 bases at J; junction bases unmatched: 15. CDR3 sequence reads: CASSLRRGPPLNNSPLHF. The CDR3 DNA reads as TGTGCCAGCAGCCTACGGAGGGGGCCCCCCTTGAATAATTCACCCCTCCACTTT.

The chain is built from TRBV4-1 and TRBJ1-6; the match to TRBD1 covers 7 bases. This CDR3 has 16 residues. Germline V gene lookup returns CDR1 MGHRA and CDR2 YSYEKL. Germline trimming cut 0 bases from V and 7 bases from J; bases unmatched to any gene: 6. For the CDR3, the DNA is TGCGCCAGCAGCCAAGATCCGAGGGGGCCAAATTCACCCCTCCACTTT. The encoded protein is CASSQDPRGPNSPLHF.

V and J are TRBV6-1 and TRBJ1-3; TRBD1 matches at 8 bases. The length of the CDR3 is 16 residues. V dropped 2 bases and J dropped 4; count of bases not matched to a gene: 7. Germline V gives CDR1 MNHNS, CDR2 SASEGT. CDR3 sequence reads: CASSEQTGAAGNTIYF. The CDR3 region has the DNA TGTGCCAGCAGTGAACAGACAGGGGCGGCCGGAAACACCATATATTTT.

The chain couples TRBV2 to TRBJ1-1; tentative D call: TRBD1 (5 bases). V dropped 6 bases and J dropped 5 bases, with 13 bases sitting between them. The germline V gene has CDR1 SNHLY and CDR2 FYNNEI. The CDR3 spans 13 residues. This CDR3 reads CASSFGGVTEAFF. The CDR3 DNA reads TGTGCCAGCAGCTTTGGAGGGGTGACTGAAGCTTTCTTT.

The chain uses TRBV5-1 and TRBJ1-2; no definite D call. V was shortened by 4 bases and J by 7 bases, with 17 bases between the two germline ends. Germline V gene sequence: CDR1 SGHRS, CDR2 YFSETQ. The CDR3 loop spans 14 amino acids. The CDR3 nucleotides are TGCGCCAGCAGCCCCTCGGCGGGGTCGGCTGGCTACACCTTC. Translating gives CASSPSAGSAGYTF.

J is TRBJ2-1 and V is TRBV5-1; 15 bases agree with TRBD2. The CDR3 consists of 16 residues. Trimming took 3 bases from V and 8 from J; bases not matched to a gene: 6. Germline V gives CDR1 SGHRS, CDR2 YFSETQ. The CDR3 coding sequence is TGCGCCAGCAGCTCGGGGACTAGCGGGAGGATTGATGAGCAGTTCTTC. Protein product: CASSSGTSGRIDEQFF. Filled out from reference TRBV5-1 and TRBJ2-1, the complete variable domain reads KAGVTQTPRYLIKTRGQQVTLSCSPISGHRSVSWYQQTPGQGLQFLFEYFSETQRNKGNFPGRFSGRQFSNSRSEMNVSTLELGDSALYLCASSSGTSGRIDEQFFGPGTRLTVL.

The gene calls are TRBV6-5 and TRBJ2-3, with TRBD1 matching over 8 bases. The ends lost 8 bases at V and 2 bases at J; junction bases unmatched: 9. CDR3 size: 15 residues. The germline V gene encodes CDR1 MNHEY and CDR2 SVGAGI. The CDR3 nucleotides are TGTGCCAGCGCCCCTGGGACAGGATTCACAGATACGCAGTATTTT. Its translation: CASAPGTGFTDTQYF.

The rearrangement joins TRBV7-2 to TRBJ2-2; perhaps TRBD2 as D (6 bases). In germline, CDR1 is SGHTA, CDR2 FQGNSA. This CDR3 is 16 amino acids long. Trimming removed 8 bases from V and 1 base from J, with 17 bases in between. For the CDR3, the DNA is TGTGCCAGCGCCTTCTCCGGAGGGAAGAACACCGGGGAGCTGTTTTTT. This translates into CASAFSGGKNTGELFF. Filled out from reference TRBV7-2 and TRBJ2-2, the complete variable domain reads GAGVSQSPSNKVTEKGKDVELRCDPISGHTALYWYRQSLGQGLEFLIYFQGNSAPDKSGLPSDRFSAERTGGSVSTLTIQRTQQEDSAVYLCASAFSGGKNTGELFFGEGSRLTVL.

The rearrangement uses TRBV6-1 and TRBJ2-5; perhaps TRBD1 as D (5 bases). CDR1 and CDR2 from the germline V gene are MNHNS and SASEGT. The CDR3 is made up of 13 amino acids. Trimming shortened V by 4 bases and J by 3 bases, and 9 bases separated the two germline ends. CDR3 amino acids: CASSGTIKETQYF. The CDR3 DNA reads as TGTGCCAGCAGTGGGACAATAAAAGAGACCCAGTACTTC.

This sequence joins TRBV29-1 and TRBJ2-1, with 9 bases matching TRBD2. This CDR3 spans 13 amino acids. Germline CDR1 reads SQVTM; CDR2 reads ANQGSEA. V gave up 2 bases and J gave up 13 bases; unmatched junction bases: 9. The CDR3 nucleotides are TGCAGCGTTGAACGGGCTAGCGGGGCGTCTCAGTTCTTC. Translated, it gives CSVERASGASQFF.

The CDR3 protein is CASSTGTSGKNEQFF. The CDR3 bases are TGTGCCAGCAGTACCGGGACTAGCGGGAAGAATGAGCAGTTCTTC. The chain recombines TRBV2 with TRBJ2-1, with TRBD2 identical over 13 bases. The V and J ends lost 5 bases and 7 bases, in that order; junction bases with no gene match: 5. Germline V gene lookup returns CDR1 SNHLY and CDR2 FYNNEI. CDR3 length: 15 residues.

This clone came up a few times. CDR3 nucleotide sequence: TGTGCCAGTAGTATTTCCCCAGGGGTGTGGAGCAATCAGCCCCAGCATTTT. It translates to CASSISPGVWSNQPQHF. This sequence joins TRBV19 and TRBJ1-5, with D tentatively TRBD1 (6 bases). The V end was cut by 3 bases, the J end by 1 base, with 16 bases between. The CDR3 is 17 amino acids. The germline V gene encodes CDR1 LNHDA and CDR2 SQIVND (reference sequence).

This clone was counted once. J is TRBJ1-5 and V is TRBV7-2; a weak D match, TRBD1 (5 bases). CDR1 SGHTA and CDR2 FQGNSA come from the germline V gene. V shed 5 bases and J shed 5 bases, with 22 bases lying between them. This CDR3 is 17 amino acids long. The DNA of the CDR3 is TGTGCCAGCAGCCGATGGGGCGGGGGGGGTTGGGATCAGCCCCAGCATTTT. Translated: CASSRWGGGGWDQPQHF.

The CDR3 region has the DNA TGTGCCAGCAGTTTACGGTCTATAACCGGGGAGCTGTTTTTT. Translation: CASSLRSITGELFF. The genes are TRBV27 and TRBJ2-2, with D uncertain. Germline V CDR1 and CDR2: MNHEY, SMNVEV (reference sequence). Between the trimmed V and J ends, which lost 2 bases and 5 bases, there was a span of 9 bases. The length of the CDR3 is 14 residues.

This chain uses TRBV2 with TRBJ2-1; the D gene is possibly TRBD1 (5 bases). V was pared by 5 bases and J by 8 bases, with 10 bases between. This CDR3 is built from 12 residues. Germline CDR1 is SNHLY and CDR2 is FYNNEI. The CDR3 region is CASSWGVDEQFF. CDR3 sequence (DNA): TGTGCCAGCAGTTGGGGCGTGGATGAGCAGTTCTTC.

This clone was picked up a small number of times. This chain links TRBV28 with TRBJ2-5; D perhaps matches TRBD2 (6 bases). The CDR3 runs to 13 residues. Germline CDR1 reads MDHEN; CDR2 reads SYDVKM. V lost 7 bases and J lost 2, with 11 bases in between. CDR3 DNA: TGTGCCAGCACCACCCGGGGGCAAGAGACCCAGTACTTC. As protein: CASTTRGQETQYF.

CDR3 residues: CASSIEKTRGNQPQHF. Here the CDR3 DNA reads TGTGCCAGTAGTATAGAAAAGACTAGGGGCAATCAGCCCCAGCATTTT. The chain has TRBV19 and TRBJ1-5; the D is unclear. This CDR3 has 16 amino acids. The V end was cut by 0 bases, the J end by 2 bases, with 11 bases between. Looked up from germline, CDR1 is LNHDA and CDR2 is SQIVND (reference sequence).